This entry concerns a single T cell receptor (beta chain). The sample is drawn from a study of Ad26.COV2.S vaccination and SARS-CoV-2 variants. V gave up 2 bases and J gave up 6 bases; unmatched junction bases: 3. The CDR3 has 13 amino acids. CDR1 and CDR2 from the germline V gene are MDHEN and SYDVKM. Produced via immunoSEQ multiplex PCR; TCRdb's table is partial and in-frame only. The sample holds 430,000 or so clones, 80% to 95% seen once. Treatment indicated: approximately 18 received Ad26.COV2.S at low or high dose, single or two shots; about 5 received placebo; per-sample allocation not given. Sampling happened 63 days after the first vaccine or placebo injection.

The sequence came from a person aged 18 to 65 who received the Ad26.COV2.S COVID-19 vaccine or a placebo. Sequences were derived from peripheral blood, sampled in a trial of Ad26.COV2.S vaccine versus placebo. The chain couples TRBV28 to TRBJ2-5, with 7 positions matching TRBD2. CDR3 residues: CASSLGGVKTQYF. The CDR3 DNA follows: TGTGCCAGCAGTTTAGGGGGGGTCAAGACCCAGTACTTC.